The 11 T cell receptor beta chains in this list originate from one sample, sequenced in a study of blood T cells in healthy people across ages. The use of a sample-barcoded 5' primer and a J-beta primer mix characterized a second PCR of 7 to 11 cycles. Each CDR3 protein gets one entry after TCRdb re-called the 5' RACE reads with MiXCR. The table includes about 1.1 million distinct CDR3 sequences, 35% to 45% detected once. The sample comprised blood. These receptors came from a man between 18 and 35 years old in good health.

The gene calls are TRBV4-2 and TRBJ2-6, with D perhaps TRBD1 (5 bases). Per germline, CDR1 LGHNA and CDR2 YNFKEQ. The CDR3 runs to 19 residues. The germline V and J ends were trimmed by 1 base and 2 bases, with 18 bases remaining between them. DNA for the CDR3: TGTGCCAGCAGCCAAGGAAACCAGATTCAGGGTGCTGGGGCCAACGTCCTGACTTTC. Its translation is CASSQGNQIQGAGANVLTF.

In its sample, this clonotype was seen a few times. The rearrangement links TRBV20-1 to TRBJ2-7; 9 bases are a match to TRBD1. The length of the CDR3 is 17 residues. The V segment lost 2 bases and the J segment 4 bases; nucleotides outside the gene matches: 15. CDR1 DFQATT and CDR2 SNEGSKA come from the germline V gene (reference sequence). CDR3 residues: CSARPFAAGQGRYEQYF. The DNA for the CDR3 is TGCAGTGCTAGACCATTTGCTGCGGGACAGGGCAGGTACGAGCAGTACTTC.

The rearrangement joins TRBV6-2 or TRBV6-3 to TRBJ2-1; maybe TRBD2 (5 bases). Trimming left V 8 bases short and J 2 bases short, with 16 bases between. The CDR3 spans 15 residues. CDR1 MNHEY and CDR2 SVGEGT come from the germline V gene. The CDR3 DNA reads as TGTGCCAGCGGGTCCGAGAGGGTTACCTACAATGAGCAGTTCTTC. Translated: CASGSERVTYNEQFF.

This clonotype was seen a handful of times. The chain is built from TRBV19 and TRBJ1-2; D is unclear. Trimming pared 3 bases from V and 6 bases from J, leaving 8 bases between. Germline V lookup: CDR1 LNHDA, CDR2 SQIVND (reference sequence). CDR3 length: 12 residues. In DNA form, the CDR3 reads TGTGCCAGTAGTATCGGATCTGATGGCTACACCTTC. Translating it yields CASSIGSDGYTF.

This clonotype has more than one count but fewer than ten. The CDR3 sequence: CSASTVGVNTEAFF. The CDR3 bases are TGCAGTGCCTCGACAGTGGGAGTGAACACTGAAGCTTTCTTT. J is TRBJ1-1 and V is TRBV20-1; possible D gene TRBD1, 5 bases. The CDR3 spans 14 residues. Germline CDR1 reads DFQATT; CDR2 reads SNEGSKA (reference sequence). V dropped 6 bases and J dropped 0 bases, with 14 bases sitting between them.

The table lists this clonotype with a few counts. For the CDR3, the DNA is TGCAGTGCTAGAGTAAGGGCATTACCCGCCTACGAGCAGTACTTC. Protein sequence: CSARVRALPAYEQYF. This rearrangement joins TRBV20-1 to TRBJ2-7; D call uncertain. Germline CDR1 DFQATT, CDR2 SNEGSKA (reference sequence). V lost 1 base and J lost 2, with 15 bases in between. This CDR3 has 15 amino acids.

The chain carries TRBV2 and TRBJ1-5; 7 bases agree with TRBD1. This CDR3 region has 14 residues. Trimming removed 6 bases from V and 5 bases from J; junction bases left unmatched: 7. The germline gives CDR1 SNHLY, CDR2 FYNNEI. Here the CDR3 DNA reads TGTGCCAGCAGCACCGGACAGGTTCATCAGCCCCAGCATTTT. This encodes CASSTGQVHQPQHF.

This clonotype was detected only a few times. The gene calls are TRBV28 and TRBJ1-2, with TRBD1 as a possible D gene (5 bases). The V end lost 3 bases, the J end lost 0 bases, and 8 bases lay between the germline ends. The CDR3 has 14 residues. The germline V gene has CDR1 MDHEN and CDR2 SYDVKM. The DNA for the CDR3 is TGTGCCAGCAGTTTCCAGGGATCTAACTATGGCTACACCTTC. Protein sequence: CASSFQGSNYGYTF.

This clonotype occurred a few times. This chain links TRBV29-1 with TRBJ2-7, with D tentatively TRBD1 (6 bases). CDR1 is SQVTM and CDR2 is ANQGSEA in the germline V gene. V shed 6 bases and J shed 1 base, with 16 bases lying between them. The CDR3 has 14 residues. The DNA of the CDR3 is TGCAGCGTGCTTACCGGGACACTGTCCTACGAGCAGTACTTC. Its translation is CSVLTGTLSYEQYF.

The chain uses TRBV5-1 and TRBJ2-3, with D possibly being TRBD1 (6 bases). Trimming shortened V by 4 bases and J by 0 bases, and 12 bases separated the two germline ends. CDR1 is SGHRS, CDR2 YFSETQ, per germline. CDR3 length equals 15 residues. Written as DNA, the CDR3 is TGCGCCAGCAGCACCGACAGGAAAAGCACAGATACGCAGTATTTT. Protein: CASSTDRKSTDTQYF.

This clonotype was seen only a few times. The genes are TRBV12-3 or TRBV12-4 and TRBJ1-2; the match to TRBD1 covers 7 bases. The J segment lost 4 bases and the V segment lost 8 bases, leaving 7 bases of the junction unmatched. There are 13 residues in the CDR3. CDR3: CASGDSTSYGYTF. CDR3 nucleotides: TGTGCCAGCGGGGACAGTACGAGCTATGGCTACACCTTC.